This TCR beta chain originates from a study of blood T cell repertoires in COVID-19. In the study overall: Italy, Spain and the United States were the sources of the convalescent and acute COVID-19 samples. From T cells, B-cell-depleted T cells, or PBMCs came the material, which was cDNA or gDNA.

Germline CDR1 is SGHRS and CDR2 is YFSETQ. V gave up 5 bases and J gave up 2 bases, with 20 bases separating them. The CDR3 is 17 amino acids. Original methodology: Amplification of reference gene primers provided the estimated nucleated cell counts. Some clones are missing from TCRdb's copy, which holds only in-frame ones; the method was immunoSEQ multiplex PCR. The V and J calls and clone size come from that table; D and trimming were worked out from the DNA. The sample includes just over 250,000 clones, 88% of them seen just once. The specimen sequenced was peripheral blood. The genes are TRBV5-1 and TRBJ2-1; maybe TRBD2 (6 bases). The sequence was collected from a man aged 60 to 69 who had recovered from COVID-19. CDR3: CASRFNPPLAPYNEQFF. CDR3 in DNA: TGCGCCAGCAGGTTCAATCCCCCACTAGCCCCCTACAATGAGCAGTTCTTC.